This T cell receptor beta chain was captured by sequencing in a study of T cell responses to AZD1222 COVID-19 vaccine. As concerns this clone: The target antigen is unknown.

The V gene end was trimmed by 7 bases and the J gene end by 3 bases; junction bases not matched to a gene: 5. This CDR3 region has 13 residues. The assay was immunoSEQ multiplex PCR, and TCRdb's table has in-frame clones only and misses some. The sample holds roughly 99,000 clones, around 93% seen once. General observations from the study: Mostly white British, mostly female donors; authors suggested clonal diversity may be underestimated. In all cases, repertoires were sampled only after the peak T cell response. The reported proportion of spike-specific TCRs targeting unmutated variant regions was nearly half.

The J gene is TRBJ1-1, the V gene TRBV12-3 or TRBV12-4, with 7 bases matching TRBD1. The sequences come from peripheral blood, collected 28 days after the second AZD1222 dose. The TCR originated in an adult who received the AZD1222 COVID-19 vaccine. The CDR3 DNA sequence: TGTGCCAGCATTGGGACAGATTACACTGAAGCTTTCTTT. Encoded protein: CASIGTDYTEAFF.